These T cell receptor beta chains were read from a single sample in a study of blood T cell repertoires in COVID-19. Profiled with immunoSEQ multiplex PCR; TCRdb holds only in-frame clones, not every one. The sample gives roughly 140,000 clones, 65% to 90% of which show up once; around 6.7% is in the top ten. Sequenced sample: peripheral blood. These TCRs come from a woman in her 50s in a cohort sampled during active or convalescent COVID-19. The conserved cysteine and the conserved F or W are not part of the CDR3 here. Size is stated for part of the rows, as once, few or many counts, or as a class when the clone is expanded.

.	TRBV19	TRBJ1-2	ASSQEGQGAGYT
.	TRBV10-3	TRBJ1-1	AISDTRSEAF
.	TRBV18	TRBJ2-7	ASSPGPTPYEQY
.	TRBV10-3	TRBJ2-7	AISESGAYEQY
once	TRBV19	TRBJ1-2	ASTPGQGSRSRYGYT
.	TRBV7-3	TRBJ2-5	ASSVGLAATQETQY
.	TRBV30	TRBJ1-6	AWSAGDMYNSPLH
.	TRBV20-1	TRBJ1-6	SASGGTGLSPLH
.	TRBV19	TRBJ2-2	ASSIGTSSRGELF
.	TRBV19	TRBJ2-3	ASRLAGQSRDTQY
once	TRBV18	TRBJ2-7	ASSGRGLSYEQY
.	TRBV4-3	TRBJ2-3	ASSQQLAGGGDTQY
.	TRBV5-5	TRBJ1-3	ASSLRGMDPGNTIY
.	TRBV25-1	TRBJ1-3	ASSVEGTLQNTIY
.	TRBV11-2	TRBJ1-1	ASSHRQGAWDTEAF
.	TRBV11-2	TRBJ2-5	ASSIGQNQETQY
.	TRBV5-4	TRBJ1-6	ASSPGQGNSPLH
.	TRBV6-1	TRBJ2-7	ASSELRHEQY
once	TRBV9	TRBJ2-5	ASGLRGQVEETQY
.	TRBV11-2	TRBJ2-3	ASSLGGTSLPDTQY
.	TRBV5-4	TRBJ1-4	ASSTQGVAEKLF
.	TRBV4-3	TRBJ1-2	ASSQDFSNRGYGYT
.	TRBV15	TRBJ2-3	ATSVGLAGGGGTDTQY
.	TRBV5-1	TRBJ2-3	ASSLGSGGSDTQY
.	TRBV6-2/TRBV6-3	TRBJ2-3	ASSLGTGDADTQY
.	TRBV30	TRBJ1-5	AWSPLGGLNQPQH
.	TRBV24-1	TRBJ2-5	ATSDFSPRGGETQY
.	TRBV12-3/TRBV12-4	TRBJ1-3	ASRDNNGNTIY
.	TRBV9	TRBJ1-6	ASSEGWYNSPLH
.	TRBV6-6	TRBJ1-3	ASSPLQGSGNTIY
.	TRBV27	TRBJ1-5	ASRRGPQNQPQH
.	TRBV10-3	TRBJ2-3	AISESGGGATSTDTQY
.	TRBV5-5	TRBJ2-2	ASRIGNTGELF
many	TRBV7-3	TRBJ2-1	ASSLTVGPFDEQF
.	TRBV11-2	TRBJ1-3	ASSLVEGRNTIY
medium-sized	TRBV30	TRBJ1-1	AWSTGTGMNTEAF